These 31 T cell receptor beta chains were all obtained from the same sample, sequenced in a study of cytomegalovirus exposure and HLA in healthy donors. The PCR made use of 60 Vbeta and 13 Jbeta primers. This table comes from immunoSEQ multiplex PCR, and its TCRdb copy is limited to in-frame clones, with some not included. This sample has some 94,000 clones; around 77% occur once, and the top ten carry approximately 3.5%. The sequencing sample was made of PBMCs. The receptors were gathered from a man aged 40-49 years in good health and CMV-seronegative.

The chain joins TRBV5-1 to TRBJ2-3, with D tentatively TRBD2 (6 bases). The CDR3 runs to 16 residues. CDR1 SGHRS and CDR2 YFSETQ come from the germline V gene. V was cut by 4 bases and J by 1 base, with 16 bases left in between. CDR3 sequence reads: CASSQNVGGRTDTQYF. Here the CDR3 DNA reads TGCGCCAGCAGCCAAAACGTGGGAGGCCGCACAGATACGCAGTATTTT.

V gene TRBV5-1 combines with J gene TRBJ2-7; tentative D call: TRBD1 (6 bases). The germline gives CDR1 SGHRS, CDR2 YFSETQ. The CDR3 totals 15 residues. Trimming removed 4 bases from V and 4 bases from J, with 18 bases in between. CDR3 amino acids: CASSTEDRSMYEQYF. The CDR3 DNA reads TGCGCCAGCAGCACAGAGGACAGATCCATGTACGAGCAGTACTTC.

This clone was observed a handful of times. V usage is TRBV2 and J usage is TRBJ2-7, with D maybe TRBD2 (6 bases). This CDR3 contains 13 residues. Germline V CDR1 and CDR2: SNHLY, FYNNEI. V lost 4 bases and J 4 bases, leaving 11 bases between the germline ends. CDR3 bases: TGTGCCAGCAGTGTGGGGGGTAGGTACGAGCAGTACTTC. Translated, it gives CASSVGGRYEQYF. Full variable domain (remainder filled in from reference TRBV2 and TRBJ2-7): EPEVTQTPSHQVTQMGQEVILRCVPISNHLYFYWYRQILGQKVEFLVSFYNNEISEKSEIFDDQFSVERPDGSNFTLKIRSTKLEDSAMYFCASSVGGRYEQYFGPGTRLTVT.

This chain joins TRBV28 and TRBJ1-1; 8 bases are shared with TRBD1. V lost 5 bases, J lost 5 bases, and 7 bases stayed unmatched. CDR1 MDHEN and CDR2 SYDVKM come from the germline V gene. The CDR3 extends over 14 amino acids. In DNA, the CDR3 is TGTGCCAGCAGTACAGGACAGGGCTGGACTGAAGCTTTCTTT. As protein: CASSTGQGWTEAFF.

V usage is TRBV6-5 and J usage is TRBJ1-1, with D uncertain. Germline V CDR1 and CDR2: MNHEY, SVGAGI. This CDR3 contains 14 residues. V was cut by 5 bases and J by 4 bases, with 14 bases left in between. The DNA of the CDR3 is TGTGCCAGCAGTGCCGTCCCTACGCTCACTGAAGCTTTCTTT. Translation: CASSAVPTLTEAFF.

The chain uses TRBV5-1 and TRBJ1-2; 7 bases match TRBD1. The germline CDR1 and CDR2 sequences are SGHRS and YFSETQ. The J segment lost 3 bases and the V segment lost 3 bases, leaving 5 bases of the junction unmatched. The CDR3 is 14 amino acids. Written as DNA, the CDR3 is TGCGCCAGCAGCTCCCCAGACAGGGACTATGGCTACACCTTC. This sequence encodes CASSSPDRDYGYTF.

The chain joins TRBV7-2 to TRBJ2-1, with 7 nucleotides matching TRBD2. J was trimmed by 6 bases and V by 2 bases; bases with no gene match: 7. The germline V gene has CDR1 SGHTA and CDR2 FQGNSA. The CDR3 consists of 15 residues. The CDR3 loop reads CASSLMGGAGNEQFF. Here the CDR3 DNA reads TGTGCCAGCAGCTTAATGGGAGGGGCGGGCAATGAGCAGTTCTTC.

The chain couples TRBV7-9 to TRBJ2-1, with 12 bases aligning to TRBD2. CDR1 is SEHNR and CDR2 is FQNEAQ in the germline V gene (reference sequence). V lost 4 bases and J lost 8; bases outside the gene matches: 12. CDR3 length equals 17 residues. The CDR3 sequence: CASSSSPGLAGGDEQFF. CDR3 sequence (DNA): TGTGCCAGCAGCTCTTCCCCTGGTCTAGCGGGAGGGGATGAGCAGTTCTTC. The full variable domain, in which reference TRBV7-9 and TRBJ2-1 provide the parts outside the CDR3, is DTGVSQNPRHKITKRGQNVTFRCDPISEHNRLYWYRQTLGQGPEFLTYFQNEAQLEKSRLLSDRFSAERPKGSFSTLEIQRTEQGDSAMYLCASSSSPGLAGGDEQFFGPGTRLTVL.

This sequence joins TRBV9 and TRBJ2-2; 8 nucleotides align to TRBD1. J lost 7 bases, V lost 3 bases, and 2 bases had no gene match. The CDR3 has 13 amino acids. CDR1 and CDR2 (germline): SGDLS, YYNGEE. The CDR3 reads CASSGTGFGELFF. In nucleotides, the CDR3 is TGTGCCAGCAGCGGGACAGGGTTCGGGGAGCTGTTTTTT.

This CDR3 reads CASSIHSIQEGYTF. DNA for the CDR3: TGTGCCAGTAGTATCCATTCTATTCAAGAAGGCTACACCTTC. V is TRBV19 and J is TRBJ1-2; D call uncertain. V was cut by 3 bases and J by 8 bases, with 16 bases left in between. This CDR3 has 14 amino acids. Germline CDR1 is LNHDA and CDR2 is SQIVND (reference sequence).

The chain links TRBV27 to TRBJ1-6; D unclear. Germline CDR1 is MNHEY and CDR2 is SMNVEV (reference sequence). V was clipped by 3 bases and J by 1 base, with 16 bases between them. The CDR3 runs 18 residues. The CDR3 coding sequence is TGTGCCAGCAGTTTTGGGCAGACACATAAATCCTATAATTCACCCCTCCACTTT. It specifies CASSFGQTHKSYNSPLHF.

V and J are TRBV9 and TRBJ2-1; 8 nucleotides match TRBD2. CDR3 length: 16 residues. Unmatched junction bases numbered 6, after V lost 0 bases and J lost 4 bases. Germline-derived CDR1 and CDR2 are SGDLS and YYNGEE. The CDR3 region is CASSVGGTGGYNEQFF. In DNA form, the CDR3 reads TGTGCCAGCAGCGTAGGAGGAACGGGGGGGTACAATGAGCAGTTCTTC.

This clone was observed once. The chain carries TRBV29-1 and TRBJ2-3; 7 bases match TRBD2. Germline V gives CDR1 SQVTM, CDR2 ANQGSEA. Losses at the gene ends were 4 bases for V and 4 bases for J; bases not matched to a gene: 5. CDR3 length equals 13 residues. The CDR3 sequence is CSVGGGSADTQYF. The CDR3 DNA follows: TGCAGCGTTGGCGGGGGATCGGCAGATACGCAGTATTTT.

This clone has just one count. The chain employs TRBV27 and TRBJ2-5; TRBD1 might be the D (5 bases). V was pared by 3 bases and J by 2 bases, with 7 bases between. Germline V CDR1 and CDR2: MNHEY, SMNVEV (reference sequence). The CDR3 has 13 residues. CDR3 nucleotides: TGTGCCAGCAGTTTGTCAGGGCAAGAGACCCAGTACTTC. Its translation is CASSLSGQETQYF.

The rearrangement joins TRBV18 to TRBJ1-4, with 7 bases fitting TRBD1. J was trimmed by 4 bases and V by 3 bases; bases with no gene match: 11. The length of the CDR3 is 17 residues. CDR1 is KGHSH and CDR2 is LQKENI in the germline V gene. The CDR3 DNA is TGTGCCAGCTCACCCACCCGACAGGGTGGGGTTAATGAAAAACTGTTTTTT. Protein: CASSPTRQGGVNEKLFF.

The chain carries TRBV5-6 and TRBJ1-1, with 9 bases matching TRBD1. V lost 4 bases to trimming and J lost 10 bases; unmatched junction nucleotides: 11. CDR1 is SGHDT and CDR2 is YYEEEE in the germline V gene. CDR3 length: 14 residues. Here the CDR3 DNA reads TGTGCCAGCAGCGACTCCGGGACAGGGTTGTCAGCTTTCTTT. Amino acid sequence: CASSDSGTGLSAFF.

V usage is TRBV2 and J usage is TRBJ2-1; no reliable D call. Germline values: CDR1 SNHLY, CDR2 FYNNEI. The CDR3 runs 12 residues. Trimming took off 5 bases at V and 6 bases at J, with 8 bases between the two ends. Written as DNA, the CDR3 is TGTGCCAGCAGTACATTTCTCAATGAGCAGTTCTTC. It codes for CASSTFLNEQFF.

The chain links TRBV5-1 to TRBJ2-3; TRBD2 matches 7 bases. CDR1 and CDR2 (germline): SGHRS, YFSETQ. V shed 4 bases and J 2 bases; nucleotides not matched to a gene: 10. This CDR3 has 16 residues. CDR3 bases: TGCGCCAGCAGCCCCCGGCCTGGGACTACCACAGATACGCAGTATTTT. Encoded protein: CASSPRPGTTTDTQYF.

This clone occurred a few times. The rearrangement uses TRBV28 and TRBJ1-5; D possibly corresponds to TRBD1 (6 bases). This CDR3 spans 16 amino acids. Trimming shortened V by 3 bases and J by 3 bases, and 15 bases separated the two germline ends. CDR1 is MDHEN, CDR2 SYDVKM, per germline. The chain's CDR3 is CASSFISDSSNQPQHF. The CDR3 DNA reads TGTGCCAGCAGTTTTATCTCGGACAGTTCCAATCAGCCCCAGCATTTT. Based on the CDR3 plus reference TRBV28 and TRBJ1-5, the full variable domain is DVKVTQSSRYLVKRTGEKVFLECVQDMDHENMFWYRQDPGLGLRLIYFSYDVKMKEKGDIPEGYSVSREKKERFSLILESASTNQTSMYLCASSFISDSSNQPQHFGDGTRLSIL.

The chain carries TRBV5-4 and TRBJ2-3; possibly TRBD1 for D (5 bases). Germline loops: CDR1 SGHNT, CDR2 YYREEE (reference sequence). The CDR3 runs 14 residues. V lost 1 base and J 1 base, leaving 7 bases between the germline ends. Here the CDR3 DNA reads TGTGCCAGCAGCTTGAAGACAGGCACAGATACGCAGTATTTT. Protein product: CASSLKTGTDTQYF.

This clone was counted once. The chain is built from TRBV27 and TRBJ1-4; no firm D call. The V gene lost 5 bases and the J gene lost 2 bases, with 12 bases spanning the gap. The CDR3 sequence is 15 residues long. Germline V lookup: CDR1 MNHEY, CDR2 SMNVEV (reference sequence). This CDR3 is CASSPRRGTNEKLFF. The CDR3 DNA sequence: TGTGCCAGCAGTCCCCGACGGGGTACTAATGAAAAACTGTTTTTT.

V usage is TRBV28 and J usage is TRBJ2-7; unclear D gene. V was shortened by 4 bases and J by 6 bases, with 13 bases between the two germline ends. The CDR3 loop spans 13 amino acids. Germline CDR1 reads MDHEN; CDR2 reads SYDVKM. This chain's CDR3 is CASSSPPKREQYF. The CDR3 nucleotides read TGTGCCAGCAGTTCGCCCCCAAAGCGCGAGCAGTACTTC.

The chain has TRBV6-1 and TRBJ2-1; 7 positions agree with TRBD1. Trimming removed 5 bases from V and 1 base from J; junction bases left unmatched: 5. The CDR3 contains 15 residues. Germline CDR1 is MNHNS and CDR2 is SASEGT. The CDR3 here is CASSSGQPSYNEQFF. DNA of the CDR3: TGTGCCAGCAGTTCGGGACAGCCGTCCTACAATGAGCAGTTCTTC.

This rearrangement joins TRBV30 to TRBJ1-2, with D possibly TRBD1 on 5 matching bases. The length of the CDR3 is 12 residues. Trimming shortened V by 7 bases and J by 4 bases, and 13 bases separated the two germline ends. The V gene's germline CDR1 is GTSNPN and CDR2 SVGIG (reference sequence). CDR3 protein: CASEGAPYGYTF. Written as DNA, the CDR3 is TGTGCCTCTGAAGGGGCCCCCTATGGCTACACCTTC.

J is TRBJ2-3 and V is TRBV2, with 8 bases identical to TRBD2. This CDR3 spans 16 amino acids. CDR1 is SNHLY, CDR2 FYNNEI, per germline. Unmatched junction bases numbered 9, after V lost 6 bases and J lost 1 base. CDR3 in DNA: TGTGCCAGCAGATCCCGGGGTAGCGGGGGCACAGATACGCAGTATTTT. This codes for CASRSRGSGGTDTQYF.

The rearrangement joins TRBV5-1 to TRBJ2-7; D is perhaps TRBD2 (5 bases). The V gene lost 0 bases and the J gene lost 2 bases, with 18 bases spanning the gap. CDR1 and CDR2 from the germline V gene are SGHRS and YFSETQ. The CDR3 sequence is 17 residues long. The CDR3: CASSLGNLALEAYEQYF. CDR3 sequence (DNA): TGCGCCAGCAGCTTGGGAAACCTAGCTTTAGAGGCCTACGAGCAGTACTTC.

This clone appeared a few times. The genes are TRBV11-3 and TRBJ1-3, with D possibly matching TRBD1 (6 bases). V was cut by 5 bases and J by 4 bases, with 9 bases left in between. The CDR3 is 13 residues long. Germline CDR1 is SGHNT and CDR2 is YENEEA. CDR3 sequence: CASSQTGGNTIYF. The CDR3 bases are TGTGCCAGCAGCCAGACAGGCGGAAACACCATATATTTT.

Only one count was recorded for this clone. This chain links TRBV29-1 with TRBJ2-2; tentative D call: TRBD1 (6 bases). The length of the CDR3 is 14 residues. The germline CDR1 and CDR2 sequences are SQVTM and ANQGSEA. V dropped 2 bases and J dropped 5 bases, with 12 bases sitting between them. The CDR3 DNA reads as TGCAGCGTTGAAAAAGCGAGGGGGACCGGGGAGCTGTTTTTT. Protein: CSVEKARGTGELFF.

The genes are TRBV28 and TRBJ2-5, with D tentatively TRBD2 (5 bases). The CDR3 spans 14 residues. The V gene lost 8 bases and the J gene lost 4 bases, with 17 bases spanning the gap. Looked up from germline, CDR1 is MDHEN and CDR2 is SYDVKM. The CDR3 nucleotides are TGTGCCAGCGCAACGGGGTTGGGAATAGAGACCCAGTACTTC. It is translated as CASATGLGIETQYF.

The CDR3 protein is CASRLNRGFNQPQHF. DNA of the CDR3: TGTGCCAGCAGACTGAACAGGGGGTTCAATCAGCCCCAGCATTTT. This rearrangement joins TRBV27 to TRBJ1-5, with TRBD1 identical over 8 bases. The trim removed 6 bases at V and 3 bases at J, leaving 7 bases unmatched. In germline, CDR1 is MNHEY, CDR2 SMNVEV (reference sequence). The CDR3 runs 15 residues.

This clone has only one observation. CDR3 bases: TGTGCCAGCAGTTTGACAGGGTCCTACAATGAGCAGTTCTTC. It codes for CASSLTGSYNEQFF. The chain is built from TRBV27 and TRBJ2-1; 7 bases line up with TRBD1. Germline trimming cut 3 bases from V and 1 base from J; bases unmatched to any gene: 0. The CDR3 has 14 amino acids. Germline V gene data show CDR1 as MNHEY and CDR2 as SMNVEV (reference sequence).